This T cell receptor beta chain was recorded in a study of blood T cell repertoires in COVID-19. About the study: COVID-19 samples collected from the United States, Italy and Spain covered acute and convalescent phases. Sample material is recorded as cDNA or gDNA derived from T cells, B-cell-depleted T cells, or PBMCs.

Original data processing: Amplification of reference gene primers was used by the study to estimate nucleated cell counts. TCRdb keeps only in-frame clones here, not all; method: immunoSEQ multiplex PCR. The DNA was the basis for D and trimming; V, J and clone size are from that table. The top ten clones hold more than 8% of a sample with 100,000 or so clones, 81% of them seen once. This CDR3 is 13 amino acids long. From germline, CDR1 is LNHNV and CDR2 YYDKDF (reference sequence). V was trimmed by 1 base and J by 8 bases, leaving 10 bases between them. This clonotype was obtained from a woman aged 70-85 years with acute or convalescent COVID-19. Sequencing input: peripheral blood. The V and J genes are TRBV15 and TRBJ2-3, with D possibly matching TRBD2 (6 bases). CDR3 loop: CATSRAGSLTQYF. CDR3 coding DNA: TGTGCCACCAGCAGAGCCGGGAGTCTTACGCAGTATTTT.